The clone carrying this T cell receptor (beta chain) was seen more than once but under ten times. Its specificity is unknown. These data are taken from a study of beta chain features in type 1 diabetes. Study-wide context: The patients were much like the healthy donors in age, gender and cell yields. Across every sample, roughly 100 million sorted cells were examined in total. Study findings and constraints: For Type 1 diabetes patients, all four CD4+ subsets carried TCRB CDR3s that were moderately but significantly shorter.

Expressed TCRB transcripts were sequenced, since all the RNA that had been isolated was reverse transcribed. Sequencing was performed with immunoSEQ multiplex PCR; in TCRdb, only in-frame clones are kept and a portion is missing. Found here are hundreds of thousands of clones, 30% of them singletons; the top ten hold around 0.065%. The ends lost 6 bases at V and 7 bases at J; junction bases unmatched: 11. The CDR3 is made up of 14 amino acids. Germline V CDR1 and CDR2: SQVTM, ANQGSEA. Purities over 98% were achieved in all sorted populations. The sequencing input was naive CD4+ T cells from blood. The sequence was collected from a man aged 18-30 years in good health. The rearrangement uses TRBV29-1 and TRBJ2-5, with 10 bases lining up with TRBD1. The CDR3 is CSVRPGTGEWTQYF. The CDR3 bases are TGCAGCGTCCGTCCCGGGACAGGGGAGTGGACCCAGTACTTC.